The sample holds many counts of the clone carrying this TCR beta chain. What it binds is not known. Library construction for TCR beta used iRepertoire HTBI primers and Arm-PCR of CDR3 regions. TCRdb recomputed calls from the multiplex PCR reads with MiXCR, one row per CDR3 protein. Here the sample spans some 300,000 distinct CDR3 sequences, approximately 20% being singletons. Time point specified: persistent/refractory GD, antithyroid drugs over 5 years with positive TRAb. Generation of the TCR library employed RNA extracted from PBMCs. A blood draw put around 9 milliliters of peripheral blood into EDTA tubes. This sample was taken from a study of regulatory T cells in long-lasting Graves disease. Study findings and constraints: Favored usage of TRBV28, TRBJ1-2 and TRBJ2-5 was recorded in persistent disease.

Germline V gene data show CDR1 as SGHTA and CDR2 as FQGNSA. Trimming left V 6 bases short and J 3 bases short, with 14 bases between. The CDR3 runs 15 residues. The material was peripheral blood mononuclear cells (PBMCs), obtained when the disease was refractory, from a patient treated with antithyroid drugs. This sequence was found in a female donor with Graves disease. The J gene is TRBJ2-2, the V gene TRBV7-2; perhaps TRBD1 as D (6 bases). CDR3 bases: TGTGCCAGCAGGGAAGACAGGTTCTACACCGGGGAGCTGTTTTTT. Translating gives CASREDRFYTGELFF. Using reference TRBV7-2 and TRBJ2-2 for the parts outside the CDR3, the full variable domain is GAGVSQSPSNKVTEKGKDVELRCDPISGHTALYWYRQSLGQGLEFLIYFQGNSAPDKSGLPSDRFSAERTGGSVSTLTIQRTQQEDSAVYLCASREDRFYTGELFFGEGSRLTVL.